This TCR beta chain was documented in a study of neurological immune-mediated disorders (dated by TCRdb to between 2019 and 2020). A note on the overall study: The study compared peripheral blood TCR-beta repertoires of HTLV-I-associated myelopathy (HAM/TSP) patients, multiple sclerosis patients and healthy controls using UMI-based sequencing. Longitudinal samples, technical triplicates and paired sorted CD4+ and CD8+ T-cell subsets, alongside PBMC samples, were included among the approximately 98 TCR-beta libraries. Longitudinal HAM/TSP and healthy donors had 3 time-points each (roughly 3-40 month intervals). The cohort included some 70 subjects: some 15 with HAM/TSP, some 34 with multiple sclerosis, and roughly 20 healthy controls. Study-wide conclusions, independent of this receptor: TCR clonal expansion was highest in HAM/TSP patients and lowest in MS patients, with MS patients falling below even healthy controls. No identical CDR3 amino acid sequences were shared among expanded clones across subjects, suggesting private TCR-beta repertoires in all groups.

According to the study, the label for this sample's time point signals: longitudinal time-point 2. The healthy controls were volunteers from a blood bank in Maryland, USA. Unsorted PBMC libraries were generated from 2 million PBMCs stored in RNAlater at -80 °C until RNA extraction. PBMCs were separated from peripheral blood using Ficoll-Hypaque density gradient centrifugation and then cryopreserved in liquid nitrogen. The germline V gene (reference sequence) sets CDR1 to DFQATT and CDR2 to SNEGSKA. From the cysteine through the phenylalanine, the CDR3 covers 19 amino acids. Only the CDR3 part of the read is kept: 57 bases, read in frame from the first base. cDNA was synthesized by template-switch 5'RACE using a primer with a 10-nucleotide random unique molecular identifier that tagged each TCR transcript. Every sequencing run covered 15-18 subjects and yielded more than 160 million TCR-beta sequences. The RNeasy kit was used to extract total RNA. The KAPA Real-time Library Amplification kit was used to amplify TCR-beta VDJ regions with primers targeting the TCR constant region and the 5'RACE anchor. A first PCR added sample indexes and Illumina adaptors, after which a second PCR increased the library yield. After Ampure bead purification, the roughly 650 bp TCR product was size-selected on a 2% E-gel SizeSelection system. Before pooling, library quality was checked on a Bioanalyzer, concentration was measured with Qubit, and libraries were quantified with the Kapa Library Quantification kit. An Illumina HiSeq 2500 was used to sequence the libraries paired-end at 2 x 150 bp. To increase sequence diversity, about 24-32% phiX was spiked into each library pool. Regarding the original processing steps: The UMI-based MiGEC pipeline processed quality-filtered reads and removed over 85% of raw TCR sequences during error correction. IMGT germline references were used for aligning VDJ genes, and each clonotype was defined as a unique CDR3 amino acid sequence together with its V-J genes. VDJtools evaluated clonal expansion, Shannon diversity and CDR3 relatedness (CalcPairwiseDistances, ClusterSamples); CLCbio workbench built phylogenetic trees. Expanded clones were defined as having at least 8 unique UMIs, based on coefficient-of-variation modelling across technical triplicates. Clones were called with MiXCR by TCRdb after fastp trimmed the public reads at Q25, and only in-frame beta chains were retained. Each entry is one CDR3 protein sequence, shown with its most common DNA and genes. TCRdb's processing, not the authors' own work, is the source of the V and J calls. In this sample the table shows fewer than 40,000 distinct CDR3 sequences, 10% to 15% of which occur a single time. About 2.5% of the sample goes to the ten largest clones.

This clonotype was seen ten or more times. What antigen it recognizes has not been identified. A read error may account for a junction end that differs from germline. Sequencing used PBMCs. This clonotype was sampled from a woman between 40 and 50 years old in good health. The V and J genes are TRBV20-1 and TRBJ2-4, and TRBD2 may be the D gene, going by 5 matching bases. The DNA sequence is as follows: TGCAGTGCCAGAGCCCTCGTGGAGCGGAGGAGCAAGGCCAAAAACATTCAGTACTTC. Its coded protein is CSARALVERRSKAKNIQYF.